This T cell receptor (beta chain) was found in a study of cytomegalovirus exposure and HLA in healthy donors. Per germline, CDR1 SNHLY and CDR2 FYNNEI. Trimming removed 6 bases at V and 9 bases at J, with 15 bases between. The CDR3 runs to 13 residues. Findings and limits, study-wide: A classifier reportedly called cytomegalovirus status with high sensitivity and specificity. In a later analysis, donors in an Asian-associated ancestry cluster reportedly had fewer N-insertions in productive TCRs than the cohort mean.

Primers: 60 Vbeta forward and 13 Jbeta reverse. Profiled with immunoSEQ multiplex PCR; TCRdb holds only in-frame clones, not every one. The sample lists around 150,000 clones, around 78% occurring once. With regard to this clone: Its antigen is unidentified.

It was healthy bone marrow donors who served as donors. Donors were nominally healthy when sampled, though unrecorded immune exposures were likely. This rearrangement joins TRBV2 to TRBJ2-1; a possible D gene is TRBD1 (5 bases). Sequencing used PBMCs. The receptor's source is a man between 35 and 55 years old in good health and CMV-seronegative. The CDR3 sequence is CASSATRAPEQFF. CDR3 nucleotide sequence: TGTGCCAGCAGCGCTACCAGGGCCCCTGAGCAGTTCTTC. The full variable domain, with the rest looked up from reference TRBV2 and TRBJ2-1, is EPEVTQTPSHQVTQMGQEVILRCVPISNHLYFYWYRQILGQKVEFLVSFYNNEISEKSEIFDDQFSVERPDGSNFTLKIRSTKLEDSAMYFCASSATRAPEQFFGPGTRLTVL.